The 28 T cell receptor beta chains below all came from one sample that was sequenced in a study of cytomegalovirus exposure and HLA in healthy donors. PCR employed 60 Vbeta and 13 Jbeta primers. Some clones are missing from TCRdb's copy, which holds only in-frame ones; the method was immunoSEQ multiplex PCR. The sample holds about 120,000 clones; roughly 80% are singletons and the top ten take approximately 30%. The sequenced sample consisted of PBMCs. Receptor source: a man between 60 and 75 years old in good health and CMV-seropositive.

The chain carries TRBV29-1 and TRBJ1-2; no clear D gene. V dropped 3 bases and J dropped 1 base, with 6 bases sitting between them. Germline V gene lookup returns CDR1 SQVTM and CDR2 ANQGSEA. This CDR3 is 12 amino acids long. Here the CDR3 DNA reads TGCAGCGTTGATAGCCATAACTATGGCTACACCTTC. This gives the protein CSVDSHNYGYTF.

This chain connects TRBV7-9 to TRBJ1-5; 10 bases fit TRBD1. CDR3 size: 15 residues. Losses at the gene ends were 3 bases for V and 6 bases for J; bases not matched to a gene: 5. Germline lookup yields CDR1 SEHNR and CDR2 FQNEAQ (reference sequence). The CDR3 DNA is TGTGCCAGCAGCTTGGGACAGGGGCCCCTTCAGCCCCAGCATTTT. Translated, it gives CASSLGQGPLQPQHF.

The chain uses TRBV5-1 and TRBJ1-1; 11 bases align to TRBD1. The V and J ends lost 4 bases and 11 bases, in that order; junction bases with no gene match: 4. The CDR3 contains 12 residues. Germline V gene lookup returns CDR1 SGHRS and CDR2 YFSETQ. CDR3 protein: CASSEDRGHAFF. CDR3 nucleotides: TGCGCCAGCAGCGAGGACAGGGGGCATGCTTTCTTT.

V usage is TRBV30 and J usage is TRBJ1-5, with a weak D call TRBD1 (5 bases). Trimming removed 4 bases at V and 4 bases at J, with 11 bases between. Germline CDR1 GTSNPN, CDR2 SVGIG (reference sequence). The CDR3 is made up of 13 amino acids. CDR3 nucleotide sequence: TGTGCCTGGACTCGGGGGGAAAATCAGCCCCAGCATTTT. Encoded protein: CAWTRGENQPQHF.

The V call is TRBV29-1, the J call TRBJ1-1, with 11 bases lining up with TRBD1. This CDR3 spans 14 amino acids. Germline V CDR1 and CDR2: SQVTM, ANQGSEA. Trimming removed 5 bases from V and 4 bases from J; junction bases left unmatched: 6. Here the CDR3 DNA reads TGCAGCGTTCTACGGGACAGGGGGAGCACTGAAGCTTTCTTT. This translates into CSVLRDRGSTEAFF.

The genes are TRBV7-3 and TRBJ2-1, with D possibly matching TRBD1 (7 bases). Germline loops: CDR1 SGHTA, CDR2 FQGTGA. CDR3 length: 15 amino acids. V lost 7 bases and J 9 bases, leaving 22 bases between the germline ends. The CDR3: CASTASGGGQAEQFF. The CDR3 DNA reads TGTGCCAGCACCGCGTCCGGAGGGGGCCAGGCTGAGCAGTTCTTC.

This rearrangement joins TRBV5-4 to TRBJ2-2; possible D gene TRBD1, 5 bases. V lost 1 base to trimming and J lost 2 bases, with 12 bases between them. CDR1 and CDR2 from the germline V gene are SGHNT and YYREEE (reference sequence). The CDR3 spans 16 residues. Here the CDR3 DNA reads TGTGCCAGCAGCTTGTGGGGCAGGGTTAACACCGGGGAGCTGTTTTTT. This encodes CASSLWGRVNTGELFF.

The chain has TRBV10-3 and TRBJ2-2, with TRBD1 matching over 12 bases. Germline lookup yields CDR1 ENHRY and CDR2 SYGVKD. The CDR3 extends over 17 amino acids. The trim removed 5 bases at V and 6 bases at J, leaving 10 bases unmatched. The CDR3 region is CAISMTGQGARAGELFF. DNA for the CDR3: TGTGCCATCAGTATGACGGGACAGGGGGCGCGGGCCGGGGAGCTGTTTTTT.

V is TRBV5-1 and J is TRBJ2-7; possibly TRBD1 for D (5 bases). V lost 10 bases and J lost 1, with 9 bases in between. CDR3 length: 11 residues. Germline V gene sequence: CDR1 SGHRS, CDR2 YFSETQ. CDR3 loop: CAEGESYEQYF. As DNA, the CDR3 is TGCGCCGAAGGGGAATCCTACGAGCAGTACTTC.

The chain's CDR3 is CASSYEGRVTGELFF. CDR3 coding DNA: TGTGCCAGCAGTTATGAGGGGAGGGTCACCGGGGAGCTGTTTTTT. This chain links TRBV6-6 with TRBJ2-2; the match to TRBD2 covers 7 bases. The CDR3 is 15 residues long. Germline CDR1 reads MNHNY; CDR2 reads SVGAGI (reference sequence). After removal of 3 bases from V and 4 bases from J, the junction contained 5 bases not matched to a gene.

This clone appeared a few times. The chain joins TRBV10-3 to TRBJ2-1, with TRBD2 identical over 8 bases. The CDR3 spans 17 residues. Per germline, CDR1 ENHRY and CDR2 SYGVKD. J was trimmed by 9 bases and V by 2 bases; bases with no gene match: 15. CDR3 sequence reads: CAISEPRTSYTQSEQFF. CDR3 bases: TGTGCCATCAGTGAGCCCCGGACTAGCTACACACAAAGTGAGCAGTTCTTC.

The chain links TRBV28 to TRBJ1-2; D may be TRBD1 (6 bases). The CDR3 runs 14 residues. The V and J ends lost 8 bases and 5 bases respectively, with 18 bases between them. Germline CDR1 reads MDHEN; CDR2 reads SYDVKM. The CDR3 bases are TGTGCCAGCCGATACCCAGGGGTTTCTTATGGCTACACCTTC. Translated: CASRYPGVSYGYTF.

The rearrangement joins TRBV30 to TRBJ2-7, with 12 bases aligning to TRBD2. Trimming cost V 4 bases and J 4 bases; bases outside gene matches: 2. Germline CDR1 reads GTSNPN; CDR2 reads SVGIG (reference sequence). The CDR3 extends over 13 amino acids. DNA for the CDR3: TGTGCCTGGACTAGCGGGGGGGCGTACGAGCAGTACTTC. Amino acids: CAWTSGGAYEQYF.

On this clone: This CDR3 is missing its conserved last phenylalanine or tryptophan, likely due to a read error. The chain carries TRBV6-1 and TRBJ1-5; D not resolved. The CDR3 spans 15 residues. V shed 6 bases and J shed 5 bases, with 17 bases lying between them. In germline, CDR1 is MNHNS, CDR2 SASEGT. CDR3 loop: CASSPRSQSHQPQHL. The CDR3 bases are TGTGCCAGCAGCCCCAGGTCCCAGTCCCATCAGCCCCAGCATCTT.

V gene TRBV5-5 combines with J gene TRBJ1-1, with a weak D call TRBD1 (6 bases). CDR1 is SGHKS, CDR2 YYEKEE, per germline (reference sequence). This CDR3 is built from 15 residues. V shed 4 bases and J shed 2 bases, with 15 bases lying between them. This chain's CDR3 is CASSGTQGYNTEAFF. The CDR3 DNA sequence: TGTGCCAGCAGCGGAACACAGGGCTATAACACTGAAGCTTTCTTT.

This chain joins TRBV7-9 and TRBJ1-4; D remains ambiguous. Germline V gives CDR1 SEHNR, CDR2 FQNEAQ (reference sequence). The V and J ends lost 1 base and 10 bases respectively, with 16 bases between them. The CDR3 is 15 amino acids. The CDR3 DNA sequence: TGTGCCAGCAGCTTAGACGACCGTGGGAGGGTAAAACTGTTTTTT. Its protein product is CASSLDDRGRVKLFF.

As for this clone: At one end the junction does not follow the germline gene, possibly because of a read error. The chain joins TRBV7-6 to TRBJ2-3; 15 nucleotides match TRBD2. Germline-derived CDR1 and CDR2 are SGHVS and FNYEAQ. This CDR3 has 13 residues. CDR3 nucleotide sequence: TGTGCCAGCAGCTTCGGGACTAGCGGGGGGTATTCTTTT. Amino acids: CASSFGTSGGYSF.

V is TRBV27 and J is TRBJ2-3; D is possibly TRBD2 (6 bases). The V gene's germline CDR1 is MNHEY and CDR2 SMNVEV (reference sequence). This CDR3 region has 13 residues. The V gene lost 3 bases and the J gene lost 7 bases, with 11 bases spanning the gap. The CDR3 DNA follows: TGTGCCAGCAGTTTCACCGGGGGAAATACGCAGTATTTT. This sequence encodes CASSFTGGNTQYF.

The chain has TRBV11-3 and TRBJ2-1; 8 positions agree with TRBD2. Germline-derived CDR1 and CDR2 are SGHNT and YENEEA. This CDR3 is 15 amino acids long. Trimming cost V 5 bases and J 3 bases; bases outside gene matches: 6. The CDR3 here is CASSVTSADYNEQFF. The CDR3 DNA reads TGTGCCAGCAGCGTGACTAGCGCGGACTACAATGAGCAGTTCTTC.

The rearrangement joins TRBV11-2 to TRBJ2-3, with 13 bases fitting TRBD2. The CDR3 is 18 amino acids. Trimming removed 5 bases from V and 6 bases from J; junction bases left unmatched: 14. Germline V lookup: CDR1 SGHAT, CDR2 FQNNGV. CDR3 DNA sequence: TGTGCCAGCAGCCCCTCGTATGGTGCGACTAGCGGGGGGGATACGCAGTATTTT. Residues: CASSPSYGATSGGDTQYF.

This chain connects TRBV5-1 to TRBJ1-5; D unclear. The CDR3 has 13 residues. Germline values: CDR1 SGHRS, CDR2 YFSETQ. Trimming removed 1 base at V and 4 bases at J, with 6 bases between. The CDR3 DNA sequence: TGCGCCAGCAGCTTGACAGAGAATCAGCCCCAGCATTTT. Protein: CASSLTENQPQHF. The complete variable domain, with remaining parts taken from reference TRBV5-1 and TRBJ1-5, reads KAGVTQTPRYLIKTRGQQVTLSCSPISGHRSVSWYQQTPGQGLQFLFEYFSETQRNKGNFPGRFSGRQFSNSRSEMNVSTLELGDSALYLCASSLTENQPQHFGDGTRLSIL.

V and J are TRBV5-4 and TRBJ2-1, with 8 bases matching TRBD2. V dropped 3 bases and J dropped 0; count of bases not matched to a gene: 5. Germline loops: CDR1 SGHNT, CDR2 YYREEE (reference sequence). The CDR3 has 16 residues. The DNA of the CDR3 is TGTGCCAGCAGCTCACAAAGCGGGAGCTCCTACAATGAGCAGTTCTTC. It is translated as CASSSQSGSSYNEQFF. Combining the CDR3 with reference TRBV5-4 and TRBJ2-1 gives the whole variable domain ETGVTQSPTHLIKTRGQQVTLRCSSQSGHNTVSWYQQALGQGPQFIFQYYREEENGRGNFPPRFSGLQFPNYSSELNVNALELDDSALYLCASSSQSGSSYNEQFFGPGTRLTVL.

The rearrangement links TRBV7-9 to TRBJ2-5; D not certain. Germline V gene sequence: CDR1 SEHNR, CDR2 FQNEAQ (reference sequence). This CDR3 contains 13 residues. Trimming pared 5 bases from V and 3 bases from J, leaving 10 bases between. This chain's CDR3 is CASSPDIEETQYF. For the CDR3, the DNA is TGTGCCAGCAGCCCCGACATTGAAGAGACCCAGTACTTC.

The CDR3, as DNA: TGTGCCAGCAGCCAAACCCCGGGGTCCGGGGAGACCCAGTACTTC. It encodes CASSQTPGSGETQYF. The chain recombines TRBV7-6 with TRBJ2-5, with TRBD2 as a possible D gene (5 bases). Germline assignment: CDR1 SGHVS and CDR2 FNYEAQ. The CDR3 contains 15 residues. V lost 5 bases, J lost 5 bases, and 18 bases lay in between.

This chain joins TRBV18 and TRBJ1-6; D is unresolved. The CDR3 sequence is 14 residues long. Germline CDR1 reads KGHSH; CDR2 reads LQKENI. Deletions cut 3 bases from V and 7 bases from J, with 10 bases between. CDR3 residues: CASSPPGPNSPLHF. The CDR3, as DNA: TGTGCCAGCTCACCGCCGGGTCCAAATTCACCCCTCCACTTT.

The V call is TRBV4-3, the J call TRBJ1-5; D gene ambiguous. Looked up from germline, CDR1 is LGHNA and CDR2 is YSLEER. The CDR3 contains 15 residues. The V and J ends lost 0 bases and 1 base respectively, with 7 bases between them. CDR3 residues: CASSQDSVSNQPQHF. CDR3 nucleotide sequence: TGCGCCAGCAGCCAAGATTCGGTCAGCAATCAGCCCCAGCATTTT.

This chain uses TRBV9 with TRBJ1-1; 9 bases line up with TRBD1. V trimming: 1 base; J trimming: 1 base; junction bases outside the gene matches: 2. Germline V lookup: CDR1 SGDLS, CDR2 YYNGEE. The CDR3 totals 15 residues. The CDR3 DNA sequence: TGTGCCAGCAGCGTAACAGGGGGCTCGAACACTGAAGCTTTCTTT. Amino acids: CASSVTGGSNTEAFF.

V is TRBV30 and J is TRBJ1-5; 8 positions agree with TRBD1. This CDR3 is 13 amino acids long. Germline V gene data show CDR1 as GTSNPN and CDR2 as SVGIG (reference sequence). The J segment lost 7 bases and the V segment lost 0 bases, leaving 2 bases of the junction unmatched. In DNA, the CDR3 is TGTGCCTGGAGTGTACAGGGGGGACAGCCCCAGCATTTT. Translation: CAWSVQGGQPQHF.